The 26 T cell receptor beta chains below come from one sample, sequenced in a study of cytomegalovirus exposure and HLA in healthy donors. Use of 60 Vbeta and 13 Jbeta primers characterized the PCR. Here immunoSEQ multiplex PCR was the method, and the copy in TCRdb shows in-frame clones only, minus some. The sample has more than 100,000 clones; about 9.1% are singletons. The sequenced sample consisted of PBMCs. The receptors come from a woman between 40 and 55 years old in good health and CMV-seropositive.

This clone was counted between two and nine times. The rearrangement uses TRBV11-2 and TRBJ2-3, with 7 bases that match TRBD1. Trimming at V came to 1 base and at J to 3 bases, leaving 1 base not matched to a gene. CDR1 is SGHAT and CDR2 is FQNNGV in the germline V gene. This CDR3 comprises 14 residues. CDR3 region: CASSLATGTDTQYF. The CDR3 DNA follows: TGTGCCAGCAGCTTAGCGACAGGGACAGATACGCAGTATTTT.

This chain joins TRBV19 and TRBJ2-1; 10 bases match TRBD1. There are 14 residues in the CDR3. V lost 7 bases to trimming and J lost 1 base; unmatched junction nucleotides: 1. The germline CDR1 and CDR2 sequences are LNHDA and SQIVND (reference sequence). The DNA of the CDR3 is TGTGCCAGTAAGGACAGGGGGTCCTACAATGAGCAGTTCTTC. Its protein is CASKDRGSYNEQFF. Looking up the rest from reference TRBV19 and TRBJ2-1 gives the full variable domain: DGGITQSPKYLFRKEGQNVTLSCEQNLNHDAMYWYRQDPGQGLRLIYYSQIVNDFQKGDIAEGYSVSREKKESFPLTVTSAQKNPTAFYLCASKDRGSYNEQFFGPGTRLTVL.

This clone was seen more than once but under ten times. The V gene is TRBV6-5, the J gene TRBJ2-5, with TRBD1 as a possible D gene (6 bases). Deletions cut 2 bases from V and 4 bases from J, with 11 bases between. Germline CDR1 reads MNHEY; CDR2 reads SVGAGI. This CDR3 spans 14 amino acids. For the CDR3, the DNA is TGTGCCAGCAGTTACATAGGGGGAAGAGAGACCCAGTACTTC. Residues: CASSYIGGRETQYF.

The chain links TRBV9 to TRBJ1-1; D perhaps matches TRBD1 (5 bases). The CDR3 totals 13 residues. Deletions cut 0 bases from V and 3 bases from J, with 6 bases between. Per germline, CDR1 SGDLS and CDR2 YYNGEE. The CDR3 nucleotides are TGTGCCAGCAGCGTAGCGGGGGACACTGAAGCTTTCTTT. It translates to CASSVAGDTEAFF.

The chain is built from TRBV5-4 and TRBJ1-6, with a weak D call TRBD1 (5 bases). Germline lookup yields CDR1 SGHNT and CDR2 YYREEE (reference sequence). The CDR3 totals 15 residues. Trimming removed 0 bases at V and 6 bases at J, with 10 bases between. The CDR3 sequence is CASSLGGGVNSPLHF. In DNA form, the CDR3 reads TGTGCCAGCAGCTTGGGGGGGGGTGTTAATTCACCCCTCCACTTT.

The chain couples TRBV10-1 to TRBJ1-5; perhaps TRBD1 as D (5 bases). Germline CDR1 reads WNHNN; CDR2 reads SYGVQD (reference sequence). Trimming shortened V by 8 bases and J by 3 bases, and 17 bases separated the two germline ends. The CDR3 length is 15 residues. Here the CDR3 DNA reads TGCGCCAGCCCCACAAGGGCAGGGCTCAATCAGCCCCAGCATTTT. Translating it yields CASPTRAGLNQPQHF.

This clone was seen many times. The J gene is TRBJ2-3, the V gene TRBV9; TRBD2 might be the D (6 bases). V gave up 4 bases and J gave up 5 bases, with 14 bases separating them. Germline values: CDR1 SGDLS, CDR2 YYNGEE. The CDR3 contains 14 residues. The CDR3 DNA reads TGTGCCAGCAGCCCGTGGACTACTATAGATACGCAGTATTTT. This sequence encodes CASSPWTTIDTQYF. Filled out from reference TRBV9 and TRBJ2-3, the complete variable domain reads DSGVTQTPKHLITATGQRVTLRCSPRSGDLSVYWYQQSLDQGLQFLIQYYNGEERAKGNILERFSAQQFPDLHSELNLSSLELGDSALYFCASSPWTTIDTQYFGPGTRLTVL.

This sequence joins TRBV2 and TRBJ2-3; 7 positions match TRBD1. The germline V gene encodes CDR1 SNHLY and CDR2 FYNNEI. The CDR3 is made up of 14 amino acids. V lost 8 bases, J lost 5 bases, and 10 bases stayed unmatched. The CDR3 reads CASLETGPGDTQYF. As DNA, the CDR3 is TGTGCCAGCCTGGAGACAGGGCCTGGAGATACGCAGTATTTT. Together with reference TRBV2 and TRBJ2-3, the CDR3 gives the full variable domain: EPEVTQTPSHQVTQMGQEVILRCVPISNHLYFYWYRQILGQKVEFLVSFYNNEISEKSEIFDDQFSVERPDGSNFTLKIRSTKLEDSAMYFCASLETGPGDTQYFGPGTRLTVL.

This clone was detected a few times. V usage is TRBV7-2 and J usage is TRBJ2-1; TRBD2 might be the D (6 bases). The CDR3 runs to 13 residues. Germline lookup yields CDR1 SGHTA and CDR2 FQGNSA. V gave up 5 bases and J gave up 3 bases, with 8 bases separating them. The CDR3 DNA is TGTGCCAGCAGCGTTAGCGGCTACAATGAGCAGTTCTTC. Protein sequence: CASSVSGYNEQFF. Looking up the rest from reference TRBV7-2 and TRBJ2-1 gives the full variable domain: GAGVSQSPSNKVTEKGKDVELRCDPISGHTALYWYRQSLGQGLEFLIYFQGNSAPDKSGLPSDRFSAERTGGSVSTLTIQRTQQEDSAVYLCASSVSGYNEQFFGPGTRLTVL.

This clone was seen more than once but under ten times. The chain uses TRBV19 and TRBJ1-1; perhaps TRBD1 as D (5 bases). CDR1 is LNHDA, CDR2 SQIVND, per germline (reference sequence). V dropped 2 bases and J dropped 4 bases, with 17 bases sitting between them. There are 16 residues in the CDR3. The CDR3 sequence: CASSIRLVRASTEAFF. The CDR3 nucleotides read TGTGCCAGTAGTATAAGATTGGTCAGGGCGAGCACTGAAGCTTTCTTT.

With regard to this clone: The sample contains more than one DNA sequence encoding this CDR3. The V call is TRBV5-1, the J call TRBJ2-3; TRBD2 matches 10 bases. V lost 0 bases and J lost 1; bases outside the gene matches: 2. CDR1 and CDR2 (germline): SGHRS, YFSETQ. The CDR3 covers 16 residues. The chain's CDR3 is CASSLGTSGGTDTQYF. CDR3 DNA sequence: TGCGCCAGCAGCTTGGGTACTAGCGGGGGCACAGATACGCAGTATTTT.

The chain employs TRBV7-6 and TRBJ1-4, with D perhaps matching TRBD1 (6 bases). Trimming pared 0 bases from V and 3 bases from J, leaving 8 bases between. The CDR3 has 15 amino acids. Germline V gives CDR1 SGHVS, CDR2 FNYEAQ. CDR3 nucleotide sequence: TGTGCCAGCAGCTTAGCCCAGGGGTCTAATGAAAAACTGTTTTTT. As protein: CASSLAQGSNEKLFF. The full variable domain, its missing parts supplied by reference TRBV7-6 and TRBJ1-4, is GAGVSQSPRYKVTKRGQDVALRCDPISGHVSLYWYRQALGQGPEFLTYFNYEAQQDKSGLPNDRFSAERPEGSISTLTIQRTEQRDSAMYRCASSLAQGSNEKLFFGSGTQLSVL.

This clone was recorded a few times. This chain joins TRBV5-1 and TRBJ2-6; D remains unclear. The CDR3 is 16 amino acids. Trimming cost V 2 bases and J 0 bases, with 9 bases left between them. Germline assignment: CDR1 SGHRS and CDR2 YFSETQ. The CDR3 here is CASSFFRGSGANVLTF. CDR3 sequence (DNA): TGCGCCAGCAGCTTTTTCCGAGGCTCTGGGGCCAACGTCCTGACTTTC.

Note on this clone: The sample has other DNA sequences that encode this CDR3 too. V usage is TRBV15 and J usage is TRBJ2-1; the D gene is possibly TRBD2 (6 bases). V was shortened by 6 bases and J by 0 bases, with 12 bases between the two germline ends. In germline, CDR1 is LNHNV, CDR2 YYDKDF (reference sequence). The CDR3 runs to 15 residues. CDR3 DNA: TGTGCCACCAGTGTTAGCGGAGCCTCCTACAATGAGCAGTTCTTC. Its protein product is CATSVSGASYNEQFF. The full variable domain, completed using reference TRBV15 and TRBJ2-1, is DAMVIQNPRYQVTQFGKPVTLSCSQTLNHNVMYWYQQKSSQAPKLLFHYYDKDFNNEADTPDNFQSRRPNTSFCFLDIRSPGLGDTAMYLCATSVSGASYNEQFFGPGTRLTVL.

The chain has TRBV4-2 and TRBJ1-1; no definite D call. This CDR3 region has 14 residues. Trimming shortened V by 0 bases and J by 0 bases, and 5 bases separated the two germline ends. The germline V gene encodes CDR1 LGHNA and CDR2 YNFKEQ. The chain's CDR3 is CASSQDQVNTEAFF. The DNA of the CDR3 is TGTGCCAGCAGCCAAGATCAGGTGAACACTGAAGCTTTCTTT.

This clone was found a few times. V usage is TRBV2 and J usage is TRBJ1-4; D is unresolved. The V and J ends lost 7 bases and 1 base respectively, with 13 bases between them. The CDR3 covers 15 residues. Germline loops: CDR1 SNHLY, CDR2 FYNNEI. The chain's CDR3 is CASTPDLGTNEKLFF. The CDR3 DNA sequence: TGTGCCAGCACACCAGACCTAGGAACTAATGAAAAACTGTTTTTT.

J is TRBJ1-1 and V is TRBV18; TRBD1 matches at 9 bases. The CDR3 length is 14 residues. Trimming at V came to 3 bases and at J to 5 bases, leaving 4 bases not matched to a gene. CDR1 and CDR2 from the germline V gene are KGHSH and LQKENI. The CDR3 spells CASSPLDRGTEAFF. As DNA, the CDR3 is TGTGCCAGCTCACCCCTCGACAGGGGGACTGAAGCTTTCTTT.

The rearrangement joins TRBV2 to TRBJ1-1; D is possibly TRBD1 (6 bases). V was pared by 2 bases and J by 1 base, with 17 bases between. Germline CDR1 reads SNHLY; CDR2 reads FYNNEI. The CDR3 is 17 amino acids. CDR3 DNA sequence: TGTGCCAGCAGTGAACCGACAGGAGAGCCTCAGAACACTGAAGCTTTCTTT. Its protein is CASSEPTGEPQNTEAFF.

This clone was counted between two and nine times. This rearrangement joins TRBV11-3 to TRBJ2-1; D might be TRBD1 (6 bases). Germline CDR1 reads SGHNT; CDR2 reads YENEEA. The V and J ends lost 0 bases and 7 bases respectively, with 7 bases between them. The length of the CDR3 is 13 residues. DNA of the CDR3: TGTGCCAGCAGCTTAGACAGGGGAAATGAGCAGTTCTTC. Translated, it gives CASSLDRGNEQFF. The complete variable domain, with remaining parts taken from reference TRBV11-3 and TRBJ2-1, reads EAGVVQSPRYKIIEKKQPVAFWCNPISGHNTLYWYLQNLGQGPELLIRYENEEAVDDSQLPKDRFSAERLKGVDSTLKIQPAELGDSAVYLCASSLDRGNEQFFGPGTRLTVL.

This clone was seen a handful of times. The chain uses TRBV7-9 and TRBJ2-7, with TRBD2 identical over 10 bases. Germline V CDR1 and CDR2: SEHNR, FQNEAQ (reference sequence). This CDR3 spans 19 amino acids. The ends lost 0 bases at V and 0 bases at J; junction bases unmatched: 11. The CDR3 here is CASSLALGASGGNSYEQYF. CDR3 nucleotide sequence: TGTGCCAGCAGCTTAGCGCTGGGGGCTAGCGGGGGAAACTCCTACGAGCAGTACTTC.

The CDR3 reads CASSRDREYQPQHF. DNA of the CDR3: TGTGCCAGCAGCCGGGACAGGGAATATCAGCCCCAGCATTTT. The V and J genes are TRBV6-5 and TRBJ1-5, with 9 bases that match TRBD1. This CDR3 comprises 14 residues. The V segment lost 6 bases and the J segment 5 bases; nucleotides outside the gene matches: 5. Germline-derived CDR1 and CDR2 are MNHEY and SVGAGI.

This clone has a single count. V usage is TRBV6-5 and J usage is TRBJ2-5; 9 nucleotides match TRBD2. Looked up from germline, CDR1 is MNHEY and CDR2 is SVGAGI. The ends lost 2 bases at V and 11 bases at J; junction bases unmatched: 12. CDR3 length: 15 amino acids. CDR3 region: CASSYLSSGEGEQYF. DNA for the CDR3: TGTGCCAGCAGTTACCTTTCTAGCGGGGAGGGGGAGCAGTACTTC.

V is TRBV5-4 and J is TRBJ2-1, with TRBD1 identical over 9 bases. Germline lookup yields CDR1 SGHNT and CDR2 YYREEE (reference sequence). V lost 3 bases to trimming and J lost 6 bases; unmatched junction nucleotides: 1. The length of the CDR3 is 13 residues. The CDR3 DNA reads as TGTGCCAGCAGCTGGGACAGGGTCAATGAGCAGTTCTTC. Amino acid sequence: CASSWDRVNEQFF.

The V and J genes are TRBV6-5 and TRBJ1-1, with a possible D match to TRBD1 (5 bases). Per the germline V gene, CDR1 is MNHEY and CDR2 is SVGAGI. Trimming removed 2 bases from V and 0 bases from J, with 13 bases in between. The CDR3 runs 16 residues. In nucleotides, the CDR3 is TGTGCCAGCAGTTACAGGGGTTTGAGGATGAACACTGAAGCTTTCTTT. Translating it yields CASSYRGLRMNTEAFF.

This clone was counted only a few times. The genes are TRBV19 and TRBJ2-1; 9 bases agree with TRBD1. The junction had 15 bases not matched to a gene; V was cut back by 0 bases and J by 6 bases. CDR3 length equals 19 residues. Germline V gene data show CDR1 as LNHDA and CDR2 as SQIVND (reference sequence). The CDR3: CASSIDRAGQGWDTNEQFF. The CDR3 DNA reads as TGTGCCAGTAGTATAGATCGGGCGGGACAGGGTTGGGATACCAATGAGCAGTTCTTC.

This clone was counted between two and nine times. The chain has TRBV2 and TRBJ2-3; 8 nucleotides align to TRBD2. Germline values: CDR1 SNHLY, CDR2 FYNNEI. This CDR3 has 18 residues. J lost 0 bases, V lost 0 bases, and 8 bases had no gene match. As DNA, the CDR3 is TGTGCCAGCAGTGAAGCGTCTGCGGCGGGGGGTAGCACAGATACGCAGTATTTT. Translating it yields CASSEASAAGGSTDTQYF.